This section outlines one TCR beta chain sequence together with its context. No cognate antigen has been identified for it. No base-level quality is on record; no much larger clone is a single base apart. These data are taken from a study of cytomegalovirus exposure and HLA in healthy donors (TCRdb year 2017). Describing the broader study: In an earlier analysis of roughly 590 of the donors, under 300 Gb of sequence data and 90 million to 120 million unique TCR beta sequences from some 170 million T cells were reported. An early release covering over 500 HLA-typed donors comprised approximately 290 gigabases of sequencing data and some 79 million unique TCR sequences. Among the roughly 400 genotyped donors, under 90% belonged to the genetic ancestry cluster associated with self-reported Caucasian donors. The study aimed to test whether signatures of past pathogen exposure could be identified by cataloging public T cell receptors. The T cell repertoires of 666 subjects were profiled by immunosequencing and related to cytomegalovirus serostatus. Along with the roughly 670-subject first cohort, a separate validation cohort of over 90 different subjects was used. High-throughput TCR immunosequencing, statistical association of individual TCRs with disease status, and machine learning were combined to predict cytomegalovirus infection status. A later analysis re-examined previously published TCR beta repertoires from just over 650 donors and added high-resolution HLA genotyping to investigate patterns of TCR occurrence. Rather than drawing on any new phenotypic data, the later analysis identified candidate immune exposures from TCR beta sequences and the way those sequences occurred across donors. In an earlier analysis of around 540 of the donors, high-throughput TCR beta sequencing was used to judge whether each TCR beta V gene segment behaved as functional or pseudogenic. Donor age, sex, ethnicity and CMV serostatus were collected together with the repertoire data. A later genetic analysis used genome-wide SNP genotypes for about 60% of the roughly 670 donors, treating that subset as a discovery cohort. Every repertoire in the discovery cohort had been generated on one and the same sequencing platform. Class I and class II HLA loci were covered by the typing at four-digit resolution. Typing coverage differed by locus: A, B, C, DRB1 and DQB1 were typed in about 629-640 donors, DQA1 in 500 to 550, DPA1 in some 570, and DPB1 in 400 to 480. About five DR-DQ haplotypes were handled as single units for association and clustering because linkage in the cohort was strong. Among roughly 370 genotyped donors of the cohort, an average of 235,054 unique TCR beta nucleotide sequences were sequenced per donor, roughly 18% of them non-productive. General findings and caveats noted by the study authors: The classifier was reported to diagnose cytomegalovirus status with high specificity and sensitivity in both the original and validation cohorts. Linkage disequilibrium might explain the correlated functional status among segregating V segments, but an unknown experimental factor could not be excluded. The presence/absence analyses assumed that sequencing depth was roughly uniform across donors, and that assumption may not be true. Across donors, most TCR sequences were observed very rarely, whereas some public TCRs were present in many individuals. Seventeen rarely observed V segments, including chromosome 9 orphons, were excluded from the earlier analysis of approximately 500 of the donors because counts were too low. Some IMGT-functional V segments, including TRBV6-2 and TRBV6-3, could not be distinguished by the 87-base-pair reads and were therefore excluded. A cluster of highly shared sequence variants was judged likely to be a technical artifact of the sequencing pipeline. Several of the top co-occurrence clusters appeared to be linked to parvovirus B19, influenza, CMV and Epstein-Barr virus, according to a later analysis. In a later analysis, most CMV-associated TCR beta chains were found to appear HLA-restricted, with HLA associations seemingly driven largely by CMV exposure. In a later analysis, HLA-associated TCR beta chains were found to be more clonally expanded and to have lower generation probabilities than equally common non-associated chains. In an earlier analysis of 500 to 650 of the donors, most TCR beta V segments appeared in productive rearrangements about 87% or about 30% of the time, broadly matching IMGT annotations. The study listed 150 to 200 TCR beta chains as associated with cytomegalovirus. It was suggested by the authors that the approach could potentially be generalized to other disease states and immunological phenotypes. A later analysis associated approximately 17,000 TCR beta sequences with specific HLA alleles at a false discovery rate of 0.05. Compared with the 666-donor mean, donors in an Asian-associated ancestry cluster had fewer N-insertions in productive TCRs, according to a later genetic analysis. The only immune exposure information available for the cohort was CMV serostatus. In a later analysis, TCR association rates were found to vary across HLA loci, with the most associated TCRs seen for DRB1 alleles and the fewest for HLA-C alleles. An association between a missense DCLRE1C variant and V-gene and J-gene trimming of TCR beta chains was found in a later genetic analysis and replicated in an independent cohort. Because some donors lacked HLA typing at each locus, the association tests relied only on the typed subset. Assigning TCR associations to individual alleles was difficult when HLA alleles, especially DR and DQ, strongly co-occurred. In vitro tests confirmed that a few of the cytomegalovirus-associated TCR beta chains recognize cytomegalovirus antigens. A further reported finding was that TCR beta sequences accurately predicted the HLA-A and HLA-B alleles for most subjects in the first cohort. The cohort was sequenced for TCR beta chains only, and without alpha or paired-chain data the features that could be detected were limited.

The CDR3 contains 16 residues, cysteine and phenylalanine counted. Only CDR3 DNA is held: 48 bases, read in frame from base 1. V is cut back by 8 bases and J by 5 bases, with 12 bases in the junction unmatched. CDR1 and CDR2 are read off the germline V gene as SNHLY and FYNNEI. Receptor libraries were prepared by the immunoSEQ multiplex PCR assay. The multiplex PCR relied on a mix of 60 forward primers for TCR Vbeta segments and 13 reverse primers for TCR Jbeta segments. The CDR3 region of rearranged TCR beta genes was amplified from genomic DNA by a multiplex PCR assay. Amplified TCR beta libraries were sequenced as 87-base-pair reads on the Illumina HiSeq System. In the source study's methods: In a later analysis, tens of millions of unique TCR beta chains were counted across the 650 to 700 repertoires, and approximately 11 million of these chains were shared by at least two donors. Raw reads were error-corrected and collapsed into unique sequences by a nearest-neighbor algorithm in which closely related sequences were merged to remove PCR and sequencing errors. Alignment of CDR3 sequences to IMGT reference sequences was used to assign V, D and J gene segments. For a sequence to be retained, at least a six-nucleotide match to both a V gene segment and a J gene segment was required. A rearrangement was called productive if the CDR3 had no stop codons and remained in frame with V and J, and every other rearrangement was called non-productive. Following IMGT convention, CDR3 was defined as the stretch from the second conserved V-encoded cysteine to the conserved J-encoded phenylalanine. Sequences without an unambiguous match to a single V gene segment were excluded from the earlier analysis of approximately 600 of the donors. In an earlier analysis of several hundred of the donors, a V segment was called functional when productive rearrangements were above 56.7%, and segregating when the standard deviation between donors exceeded 5%. A statistical classification framework was developed to diagnose cytomegalovirus status using the catalog of TCR beta chain sequences. In a later analysis, V and J genes were assigned by comparing TCR nucleotide sequences against IMGT/GENE-DB human TR gene sequences. A later analysis assigned CDR3 sequences and most-parsimonious VDJ recombination scenarios with the TCRdist pipeline. In a later analysis, each TCR beta chain was defined by its CDR3 amino acid sequence together with its V-gene family, and reads without a unique V-gene family were excluded. To address suspected cross-contamination and a sequencing artifact, a later analysis removed under 600 highly shared, low-generation-probability nucleotide sequences. For each public chain, a later analysis derived a clonal expansion index from normalized ranks of inferred template counts within each repertoire. A later analysis computed generation probabilities with a VDJ recombination model fitted to out-of-frame rearrangements, and checked the results against IGoR. In a later analysis, TCR-TCR, TCR-HLA and TCR-CMV co-occurrence was scored with hypergeometric tests, and a repertoire-size bias correction was applied to TCR pairs. In a later analysis, false discovery rates were estimated by permuting HLA or CMV assignments 20 times. In a later analysis, co-occurring TCRs were grouped using DBSCAN, with TCRdist sequence similarity added in when clustering inside HLA-allele-positive subsets. For co-occurrence clustering, repertoires with fewer than 30,000 or more than 120,000 public chains were excluded, along with five or six repertoires with anomalous nucleotide sharing. The clones in this table, taken by TCRdb from immuneACCESS, are in-frame only. Not every clone is retained; where verified, under half of the shortfall comes from an unresolved V gene, and the cause of the rest is unknown. The V and J calls and the clone size are those of that table, but D and trimming were determined from the DNA. The table for this sample lists roughly 120,000 clones; 75% to 85% of them were counted only once. The ten most abundant clones make up around 3% of the sample.

The cohort comprised 666 healthy bone marrow donors. Cohort members were all nominally healthy when sampled, although unrecorded immune exposures were likely present. The donor tested CMV seropositive, placing the donor among the approximately 310 seropositive members of the cohort. A peripheral blood sample was collected from each donor, and TCR beta sequencing was performed on peripheral blood mononuclear cells. The Qiagen DNeasy Blood Extraction Kit was used to extract genomic DNA from the blood cell samples. The material sequenced was PBMCs. The receptor's source is a woman under 30 in good health and CMV-seropositive. This sequence uses TRBV2 and TRBJ2-5; 12 bases in the junction line up with TRBD1. The CDR3 protein sequence reads: CASLKPGQGAWETQYF. In nucleotides, the sequence is TGTGCCAGCCTAAAACCGGGACAGGGGGCTTGGGAGACCCAGTACTTC.